Here is one TCR beta chain with its context. This entry is derived from a study of blood T cell repertoires in COVID-19. Across the study: Donors in the United States, Italy and Spain gave samples during acute or convalescent COVID-19.

As originally analysed: Reference gene primers were amplified, and this amplification served to estimate nucleated cell counts. Clones were sequenced by immunoSEQ multiplex PCR, and TCRdb holds only the in-frame ones, with some missing. That table is the source of V, J and clone size, and D and trimming were worked out from the DNA. The table lists 200,000 to 300,000 clones, roughly 88% of them singletons. Individuals drawn from around 24 US areas were roughly 18 to 89 years old. Germline CDR1 is SGHNT and CDR2 is YYREEE (reference sequence). The CDR3 consists of 15 residues. V shed 5 bases, J shed 3 bases, and the junction held 7 bases outside the gene matches.

The J gene is TRBJ2-3, the V gene TRBV5-4, with 9 bases fitting TRBD1. What was sequenced was PBMCs or T cells enriched from blood (not recorded which). The TCR sequence derives from a woman aged 45-60 years who had recovered from COVID-19. The CDR3 reads CASRVRGQGTDTQYF. In DNA, the CDR3 is TGTGCCAGCAGGGTGCGGGGACAGGGAACAGATACGCAGTATTTT.